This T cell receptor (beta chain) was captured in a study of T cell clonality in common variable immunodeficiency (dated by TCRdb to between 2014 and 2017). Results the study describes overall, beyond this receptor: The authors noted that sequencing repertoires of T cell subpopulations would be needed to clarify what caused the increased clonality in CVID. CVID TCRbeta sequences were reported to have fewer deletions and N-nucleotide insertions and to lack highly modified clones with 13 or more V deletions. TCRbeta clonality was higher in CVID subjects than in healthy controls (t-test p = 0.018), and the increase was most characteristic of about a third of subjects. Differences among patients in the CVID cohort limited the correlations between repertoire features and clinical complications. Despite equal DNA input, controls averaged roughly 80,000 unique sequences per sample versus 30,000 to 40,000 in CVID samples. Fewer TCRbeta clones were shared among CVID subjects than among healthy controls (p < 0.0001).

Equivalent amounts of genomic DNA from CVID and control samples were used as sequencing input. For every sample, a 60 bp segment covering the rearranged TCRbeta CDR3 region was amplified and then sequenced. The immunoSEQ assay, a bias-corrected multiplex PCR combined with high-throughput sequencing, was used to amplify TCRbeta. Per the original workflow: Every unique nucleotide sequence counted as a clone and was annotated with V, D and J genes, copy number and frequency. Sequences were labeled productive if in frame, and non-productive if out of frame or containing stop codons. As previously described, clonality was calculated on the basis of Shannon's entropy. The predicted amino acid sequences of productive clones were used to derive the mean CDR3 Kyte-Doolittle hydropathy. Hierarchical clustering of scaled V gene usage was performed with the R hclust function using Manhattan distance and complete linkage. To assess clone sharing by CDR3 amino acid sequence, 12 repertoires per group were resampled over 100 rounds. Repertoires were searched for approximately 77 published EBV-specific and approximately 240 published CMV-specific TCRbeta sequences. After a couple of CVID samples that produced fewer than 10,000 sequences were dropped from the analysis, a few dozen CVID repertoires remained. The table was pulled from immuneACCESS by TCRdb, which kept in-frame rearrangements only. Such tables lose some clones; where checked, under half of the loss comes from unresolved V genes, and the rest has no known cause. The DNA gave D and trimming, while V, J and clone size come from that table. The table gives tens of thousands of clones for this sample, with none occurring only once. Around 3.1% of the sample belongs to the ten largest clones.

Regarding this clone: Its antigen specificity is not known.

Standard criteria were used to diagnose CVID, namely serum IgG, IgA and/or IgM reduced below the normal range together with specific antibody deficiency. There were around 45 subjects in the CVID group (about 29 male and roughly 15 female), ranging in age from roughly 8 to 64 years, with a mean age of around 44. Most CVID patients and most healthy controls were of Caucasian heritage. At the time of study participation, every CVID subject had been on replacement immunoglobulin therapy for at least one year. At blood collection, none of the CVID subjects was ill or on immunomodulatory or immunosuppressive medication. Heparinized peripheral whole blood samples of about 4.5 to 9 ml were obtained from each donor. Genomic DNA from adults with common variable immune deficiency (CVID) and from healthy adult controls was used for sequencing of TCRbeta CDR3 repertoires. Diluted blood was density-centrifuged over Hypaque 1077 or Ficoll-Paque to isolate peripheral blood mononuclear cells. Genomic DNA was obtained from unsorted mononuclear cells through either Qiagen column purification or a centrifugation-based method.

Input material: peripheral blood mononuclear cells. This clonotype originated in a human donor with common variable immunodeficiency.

CDR3 loop: CASSATGGEQYF. The sequenced part of the CDR3 DNA is TGTGCCAGCTCGGCGACAGGGGGCGAG. The chain couples TRBV18 to TRBJ2-7, with TRBD1 identical over 9 junction bases. The read terminates 3 residues ahead of where the CDR3 ends, so the germline J gene completes it. From the germline V gene, CDR1 is KGHSH and CDR2 is LQKENI. The V end gives up 6 bases and the J end 6 bases, leaving 3 bases in the junction not matched to a gene. The CDR3 contains 12 residues, cysteine and phenylalanine counted. The DNA covers only part of the CDR3, 27 bases in frame from base 1.